Described below is a single T cell receptor (beta chain) sequence and its context. Its cognate antigen is unknown. TCRdb's copy holds only in-frame clones and misses some; the assay was immunoSEQ multiplex PCR. Here the sample spans 90,000 to 150,000 clones, 85% to 90% being singletons. This sample is drawn from a study of T cell responses to AZD1222 COVID-19 vaccine. Study-wide context: Combined were second doses at about 4 or about 12 weeks. Overall study findings and caveats: The sample set comprised mostly white British donors with more females, and clonal diversity was possibly underestimated. After the peak T cell response, and only then, were repertoires sampled.

V was clipped by 0 bases and J by 0 bases, with 7 bases between them. Germline V gives CDR1 SGHRS, CDR2 YFSETQ. This CDR3 is 15 amino acids long. This TCR came from an adult in good health. The material was peripheral blood, obtained on day 0 of AZD1222 vaccination. This rearrangement joins TRBV5-1 to TRBJ1-3; D is uncertain. CDR3 DNA: TGCGCCAGCAGCTTGGGACCTATCTCTGGAAACACCATATATTTT. As protein: CASSLGPISGNTIYF.